Given below is one T cell receptor beta chain in context. The data are from a study of blood T cell repertoires in COVID-19. Study context: The United States, Italy and Spain were the sources of the acute and convalescent COVID-19 samples. PBMCs, B-cell-depleted T cells, or T cells provided the cDNA or gDNA that made up the material.

Germline CDR1 SGHDN, CDR2 FVKESK. Trimming removed 4 bases at V and 7 bases at J, with 14 bases between. The CDR3 consists of 15 residues. The authors' processing: Quantification of nucleated cells was approximated via reference gene primer amplification. Here immunoSEQ multiplex PCR was the method, and the copy in TCRdb shows in-frame clones only, minus some. V and J calls and clone size come straight from that table; D and trimming were deduced from the DNA. The table records roughly 64,000 clones, approximately 84% of them present only once. The specimen was peripheral blood. The chain joins TRBV14 to TRBJ1-6, with D possibly TRBD1 on 6 matching bases. This TCR came from a man aged 50-59 years with active COVID-19. The CDR3 sequence is CASSPRGGANSPLHF. Written as DNA, the CDR3 is TGTGCCAGCAGCCCGCGTGGGGGGGCAAATTCACCCCTCCACTTT.